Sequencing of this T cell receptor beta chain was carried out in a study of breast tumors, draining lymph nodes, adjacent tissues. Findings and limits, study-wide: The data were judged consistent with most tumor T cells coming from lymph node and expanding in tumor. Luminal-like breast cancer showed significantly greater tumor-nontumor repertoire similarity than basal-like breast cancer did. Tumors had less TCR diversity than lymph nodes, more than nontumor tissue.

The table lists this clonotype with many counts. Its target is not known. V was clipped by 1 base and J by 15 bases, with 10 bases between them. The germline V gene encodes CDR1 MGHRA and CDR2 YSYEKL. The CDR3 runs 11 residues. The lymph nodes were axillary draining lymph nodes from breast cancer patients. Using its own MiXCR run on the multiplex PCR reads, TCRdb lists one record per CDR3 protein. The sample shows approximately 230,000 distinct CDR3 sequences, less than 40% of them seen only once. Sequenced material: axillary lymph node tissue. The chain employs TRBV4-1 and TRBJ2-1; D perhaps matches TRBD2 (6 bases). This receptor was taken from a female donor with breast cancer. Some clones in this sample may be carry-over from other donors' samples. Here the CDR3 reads CASSQGGVGFF. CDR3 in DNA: TGCGCCAGCAGCCAAGGCGGGGTTGGGTTCTTC.